This is a list of T cell receptor beta chains from one sample in a study of beta chain features in type 1 diabetes. Profiling relied on immunoSEQ multiplex PCR, and the TCRdb table lists in-frame clones only, not all of them. The sample includes about 370,000 clones, over 9% of them seen just once. Sequenced sample: central memory CD4+ T cells from blood. The receptors here all came from a man between 25 and 39 years old with type 1 diabetes. The CDR3 runs from the conserved cysteine through the conserved F or W. D genes are given only for firm matches. Expanded clones get a size class; other rows say once, few or many, or leave the size out.

>13|-|few|TRBJ2-5|TRBV5-1
TGCGCCAGCAGCCCTCACCAGGGGGAGACCCAGTACTTC
CASSPHQGETQYF
>15|-|few|TRBJ1-3|TRBV2
TGTGCCAGCAGTTATGTCAGGGGTAACGGAAACACCATATATTTT
CASSYVRGNGNTIYF
>13|-|-|TRBJ2-5|TRBV7-7
TGTGCTAGCAGCTTGGGGTTCCAAGAGACCCAGTACTTC
CASSLGFQETQYF
>15|-|few|TRBJ2-1|TRBV7-2
TGTGCCAGCAGCTTAGTAAGCGACTCCTACAATGAGCAGTTCTTC
CASSLVSDSYNEQFF
>22|TRBD1|few|TRBJ2-6|TRBV13
TGTGCCAGCAGCTCCAAAAGGGGGACAGGGTCCCTACAAAGCTCTGGGGCCAACGTCCTGACTTTC
CASSSKRGTGSLQSSGANVLTF
>14|-|-|TRBJ2-1|TRBV5-4
TGTGCCAGCAGCTTGGGGGGCGTTGAGAATGAGCAGTTCTTC
CASSLGGVENEQFF
>14|-|many|TRBJ2-1|TRBV19
TGTGCCAGTAAGTCCTATAGCTCCTACAATGAGCAGTTCTTC
CASKSYSSYNEQFF
>14|-|-|TRBJ2-5|TRBV7-8
TGTGCCAGCAGCTTGTCTGGGGCACGGGAGACCCAGTACTTC
CASSLSGARETQYF
>11|-|-|TRBJ2-5|TRBV20-1
TGCAGTGCTAGCGGACAAGAGACCCAGTACTTC
CSASGQETQYF
>16|-|-|TRBJ2-5|TRBV28
TGTGCCAGCAGACCCAGGGCAGGGGCCCCTCCCGGGACCCAGTACTTC
CASRPRAGAPPGTQYF
>15|TRBD2|-|TRBJ2-3|TRBV7-2
TGTGCCAGCAGCTTGTTGAGCGGGGCCACAGATACGCAGTATTTT
CASSLLSGATDTQYF